This T cell receptor (beta chain) was found in a study of T-cell reconstitution after alpha-beta-depleted transplantation in children. This clonotype has only a few counts. What it recognizes is unknown. Overall study results and limits: At around two months after transplant, the alpha-beta T cells were reportedly derived from several hundred expanded clones that came from non-depleted graft cells.

Using unique molecular identifiers, the investigators prepared the TCRbeta library. TCRdb processed the PCR reads anew with MiXCR; each CDR3 protein has one entry. The sample yields around 670,000 distinct CDR3 sequences, roughly 14% seen once. CDR3 length: 15 residues. CDR1 SGHRS and CDR2 YFSETQ come from the germline V gene. The ends were cut back, 0 bases at V and 8 bases at J, with 15 bases in the middle. This sequence was found in a girl aged 2 to 10 with congenital amegakaryocytic thrombocytopenia, due to receive a stem cell transplant. J is TRBJ2-1 and V is TRBV5-1; weak D call: TRBD2 (5 bases). Material: PBMCs, obtained before TCRalphabeta/CD19-depleted stem cell transplant. The CDR3 protein is CASSLEKRPRDEQFF. CDR3 DNA sequence: TGCGCCAGCAGCTTGGAGAAGCGGCCCCGCGATGAGCAGTTCTTC.